This TCR beta chain was retrieved from a study of blood T cells in healthy people across ages. The use of a sample-barcoded 5' primer and a J-beta primer mix characterized a second PCR of about 7 to 12 cycles. One entry per CDR3 protein, called by TCRdb with MiXCR from the 5' RACE reads. The sample lists 700,000 to 900,000 distinct CDR3 sequences; 20% to 30% were seen once. This CDR3 comprises 16 residues. Extracted total RNA amounted to at least 6 micrograms for each sample. Another study also made use of these data, one on T cells of mothers and their children.

This clonotype was obtained from a boy aged 10-17 years in good health. Source material: blood. V is TRBV21-1 and J is TRBJ2-7; whether TRBD2, the table's D call, matches the DNA was not checked. TRBV21-1 is recorded as a pseudogene. The CDR3 protein is CASSKESGGSSYEQYF. In nucleotides, the CDR3 is TGTGCCAGCAGCAAAGAGAGCGGGGGGAGCTCCTACGAGCAGTACTTC.